A single sample gave rise to the 5 T cell receptor beta chains below, sequenced in a study of blood T cell repertoires in COVID-19. The data were produced by immunoSEQ multiplex PCR, yet TCRdb's version contains in-frame clones alone and is incomplete. The sample carries about 220,000 clones, roughly four fifths recorded once. The material sequenced was PBMCs or T cells enriched from blood (not recorded which). The origin of the receptors is a woman between 50 and 59 years old who had been exposed to COVID-19.

J is TRBJ2-7 and V is TRBV2; no clear D. Germline V gene lookup returns CDR1 SNHLY and CDR2 FYNNEI. V was shortened by 4 bases and J by 5 bases, with 12 bases between the two germline ends. This CDR3 has 13 residues. DNA for the CDR3: TGTGCCAGCAGTGGAACAGCTTTCCACGAGCAGTACTTC. Translating it yields CASSGTAFHEQYF.

V usage is TRBV13 and J usage is TRBJ1-1, with D possibly being TRBD1 (5 bases). The CDR3 spans 14 residues. V was cut by 6 bases and J by 6 bases, with 17 bases left in between. Germline V gene sequence: CDR1 PRHDT, CDR2 FYEKMQ (reference sequence). CDR3: CASRTGGLAAEAFF. The CDR3 nucleotides are TGTGCCAGCAGGACTGGGGGGTTAGCGGCTGAAGCTTTCTTT.

Points on this clone: Germline is not matched at one junction end, which may reflect a read error. The chain has TRBV15 and TRBJ1-5; D gene ambiguous. The germline V gene encodes CDR1 LNHNV and CDR2 YYDKDF (reference sequence). This CDR3 spans 13 amino acids. CDR3 DNA sequence: TGTGCCACCAACAGAGGGCCGAATCAGCCCCAGCATTTT. It codes for CATNRGPNQPQHF.

V gene TRBV7-2 combines with J gene TRBJ1-2, with D maybe TRBD1 (5 bases). Germline V gene data show CDR1 as SGHTA and CDR2 as FQGNSA. The CDR3 sequence is 14 residues long. The V gene lost 5 bases and the J gene lost 4 bases, with 14 bases spanning the gap. The CDR3 is CASSPDGASYGYTF. The CDR3 DNA sequence: TGTGCCAGCAGCCCGGATGGGGCCAGCTATGGCTACACCTTC.

This chain connects TRBV14 to TRBJ2-5; TRBD2 matches 13 bases. Germline assignment: CDR1 SGHDN and CDR2 FVKESK. The CDR3 runs 16 residues. Trimming took 4 bases from V and 7 from J; bases not matched to a gene: 9. The CDR3 here is CASSLGLAGAPGTQYF. The CDR3 region has the DNA TGTGCCAGCAGCCTTGGACTAGCGGGGGCCCCTGGGACCCAGTACTTC.